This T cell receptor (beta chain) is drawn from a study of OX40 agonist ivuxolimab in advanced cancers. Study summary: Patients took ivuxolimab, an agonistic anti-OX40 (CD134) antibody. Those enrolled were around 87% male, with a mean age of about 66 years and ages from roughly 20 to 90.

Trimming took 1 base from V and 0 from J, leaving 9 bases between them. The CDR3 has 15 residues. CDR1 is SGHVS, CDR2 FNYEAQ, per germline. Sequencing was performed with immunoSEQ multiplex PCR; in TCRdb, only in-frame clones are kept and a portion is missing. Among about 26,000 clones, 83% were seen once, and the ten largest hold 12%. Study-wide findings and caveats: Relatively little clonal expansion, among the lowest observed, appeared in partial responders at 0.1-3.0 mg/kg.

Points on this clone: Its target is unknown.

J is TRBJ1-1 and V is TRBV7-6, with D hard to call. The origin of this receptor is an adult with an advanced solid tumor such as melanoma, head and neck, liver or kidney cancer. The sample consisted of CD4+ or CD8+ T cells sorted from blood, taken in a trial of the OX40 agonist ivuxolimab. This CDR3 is CASSLGGRMNTEAFF. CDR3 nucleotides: TGTGCCAGCAGCTTAGGTGGACGGATGAACACTGAAGCTTTCTTT.